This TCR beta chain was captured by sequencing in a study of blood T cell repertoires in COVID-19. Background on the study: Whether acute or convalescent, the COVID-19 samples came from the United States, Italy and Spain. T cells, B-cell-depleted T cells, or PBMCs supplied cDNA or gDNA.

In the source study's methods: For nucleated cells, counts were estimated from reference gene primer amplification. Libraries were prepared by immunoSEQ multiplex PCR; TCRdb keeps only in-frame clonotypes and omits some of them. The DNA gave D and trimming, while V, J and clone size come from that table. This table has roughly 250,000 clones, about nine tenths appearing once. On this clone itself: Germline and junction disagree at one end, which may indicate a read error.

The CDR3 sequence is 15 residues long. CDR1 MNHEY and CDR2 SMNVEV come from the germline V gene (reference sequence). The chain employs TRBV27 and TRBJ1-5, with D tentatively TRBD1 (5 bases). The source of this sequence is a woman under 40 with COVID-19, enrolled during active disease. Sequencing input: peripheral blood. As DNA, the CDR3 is TGTGCCAGCAGCCCCGGGGGACTCGTCAATCCGCCCCAGCATTTT. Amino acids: CASSPGGLVNPPQHF.